The T cell receptor (beta chain) under discussion was sequenced for a study of shared clonotypes between healthy human individuals. J was trimmed by 7 bases and V by 5 bases; bases with no gene match: 11. The germline CDR1 and CDR2 sequences are SEHNR and FQNEAQ (reference sequence). The CDR3 spans 15 residues. CD45RO-negative, CCR7-selected cells formed the naive CD8 fraction, which excluded terminally differentiated effector memory CD45RA+ cells. All donors were Caucasian adults living in Nashville, Tennessee. Clones were read by immunoSEQ multiplex PCR, and TCRdb kept only the in-frame ones, dropping some. This sample yields around 2,100,000 clones, of which approximately 94% are seen a single time; approximately 1.2% belongs to the top ten.

This chain uses TRBV7-9 with TRBJ2-1, with TRBD1 identical over 7 bases. This receptor was taken from a man aged 18-30 years in good health. The sequencing sample was made of naive CD8+ T cells sorted from blood. CDR3 residues: CASSAPTGTSNEQFF. In nucleotides, the CDR3 is TGTGCCAGCAGCGCCCCGACAGGGACGTCGAATGAGCAGTTCTTC.